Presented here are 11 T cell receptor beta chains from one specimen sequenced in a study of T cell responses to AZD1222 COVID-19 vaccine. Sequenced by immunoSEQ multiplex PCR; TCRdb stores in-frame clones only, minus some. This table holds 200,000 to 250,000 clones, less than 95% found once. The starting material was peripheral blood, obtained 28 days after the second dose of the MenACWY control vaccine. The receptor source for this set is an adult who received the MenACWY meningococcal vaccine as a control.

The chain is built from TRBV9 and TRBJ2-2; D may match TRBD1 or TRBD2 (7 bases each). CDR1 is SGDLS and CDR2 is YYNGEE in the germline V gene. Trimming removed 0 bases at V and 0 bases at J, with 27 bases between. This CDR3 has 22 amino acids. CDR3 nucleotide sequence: TGTGCCAGCAGCGTAGGCATTCTTAGGGACAGAGGGGAGGGGTCGAACACCGGGGAGCTGTTTTTT. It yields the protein CASSVGILRDRGEGSNTGELFF.

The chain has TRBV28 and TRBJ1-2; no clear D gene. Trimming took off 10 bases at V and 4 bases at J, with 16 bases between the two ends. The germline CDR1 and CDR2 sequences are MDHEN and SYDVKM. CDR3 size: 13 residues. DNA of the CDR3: TGTGCCATCGCACTAACAGAACCCTATGGCTACACCTTC. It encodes CAIALTEPYGYTF.

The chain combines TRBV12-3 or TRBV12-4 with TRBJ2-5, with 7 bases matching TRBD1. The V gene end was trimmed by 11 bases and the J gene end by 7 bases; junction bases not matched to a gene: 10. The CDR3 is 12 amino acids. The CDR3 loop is CAVSSGGPTQYF. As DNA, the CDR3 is TGTGCCGTAAGCTCAGGGGGTCCGACCCAGTACTTC.

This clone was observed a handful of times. For the CDR3, the DNA is TGTGCCAGCAGCTGGATACAAAGAGAGCAGTACTTC. This sequence encodes CASSWIQREQYF. The genes are TRBV7-3 and TRBJ2-7, with D unclear. The CDR3 consists of 12 residues. CDR1 is SGHTA, CDR2 FQGTGA, per germline. The V end lost 4 bases, the J end lost 7 bases, and 11 bases lay between the germline ends.

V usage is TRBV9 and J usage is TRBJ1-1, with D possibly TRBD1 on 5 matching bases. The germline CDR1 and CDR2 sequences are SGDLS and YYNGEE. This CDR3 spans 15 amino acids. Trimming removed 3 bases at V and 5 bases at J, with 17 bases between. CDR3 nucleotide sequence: TGTGCCAGCAGCGCGAGGGAGGGGATGGGGACTGAAGCTTTCTTT. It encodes CASSAREGMGTEAFF.

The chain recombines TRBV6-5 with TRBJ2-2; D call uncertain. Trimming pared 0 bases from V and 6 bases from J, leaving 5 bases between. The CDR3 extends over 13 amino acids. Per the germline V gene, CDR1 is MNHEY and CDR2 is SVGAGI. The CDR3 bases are TGTGCCAGCAGTTACTCCGGGTCCGGGGAGCTGTTTTTT. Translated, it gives CASSYSGSGELFF.

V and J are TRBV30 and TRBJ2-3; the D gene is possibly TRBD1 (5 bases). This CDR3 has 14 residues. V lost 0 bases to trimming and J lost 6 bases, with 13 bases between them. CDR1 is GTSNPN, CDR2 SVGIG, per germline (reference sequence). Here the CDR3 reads CAWSVTGGGDTQYF. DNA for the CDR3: TGTGCCTGGAGTGTAACAGGCGGTGGGGATACGCAGTATTTT.

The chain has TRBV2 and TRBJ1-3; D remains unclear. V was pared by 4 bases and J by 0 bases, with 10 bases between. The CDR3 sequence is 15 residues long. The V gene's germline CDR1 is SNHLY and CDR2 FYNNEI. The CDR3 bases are TGTGCCAGCAGTGCAAGTGTGAGCTCTGGAAACACCATATATTTT. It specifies CASSASVSSGNTIYF.

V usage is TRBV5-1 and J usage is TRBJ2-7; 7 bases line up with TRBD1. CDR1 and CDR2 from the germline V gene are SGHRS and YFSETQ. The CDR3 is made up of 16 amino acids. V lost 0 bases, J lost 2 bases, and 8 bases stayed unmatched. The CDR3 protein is CASSLGGNGQAYEQYF. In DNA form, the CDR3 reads TGCGCCAGCAGCTTGGGGGGAAACGGACAGGCCTACGAGCAGTACTTC.

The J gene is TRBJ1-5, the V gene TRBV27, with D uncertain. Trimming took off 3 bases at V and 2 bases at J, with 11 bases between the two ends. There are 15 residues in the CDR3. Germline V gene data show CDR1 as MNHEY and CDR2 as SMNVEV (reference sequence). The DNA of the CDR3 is TGTGCCAGCAGTTTGCGGGGAGATGGCAATCAGCCCCAGCATTTT. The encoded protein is CASSLRGDGNQPQHF.

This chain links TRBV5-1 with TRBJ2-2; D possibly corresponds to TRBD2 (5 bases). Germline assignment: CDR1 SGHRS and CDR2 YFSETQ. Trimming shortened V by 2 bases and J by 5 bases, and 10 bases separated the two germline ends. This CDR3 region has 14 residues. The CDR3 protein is CASSLLSGTGELFF. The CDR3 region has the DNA TGCGCCAGCAGCTTACTCTCGGGGACCGGGGAGCTGTTTTTT.